These 23 T cell receptor beta chains came from one sample sequenced in a study of blood T cells in healthy people across ages. PCR was performed a second time for about 7 to 12 cycles using a sample-barcoded 5' primer and a J-beta primer mix. MiXCR, run by TCRdb on the 5' RACE reads, gives a single entry per CDR3 protein. The sample consists of 590,000 or so distinct CDR3 sequences, approximately 30% of them appearing once. The sequencing input was blood. Receptors originate from a woman of 80 years or more in good health.

Only a few counts were recorded for this clonotype. This may stem from a read error, because a much larger clone lies one nucleotide away. The chain recombines TRBV12-3 or TRBV12-4 with TRBJ2-1; D might be TRBD2 (6 bases). CDR3 size: 15 residues. V was cut by 6 bases and J by 6 bases, with 18 bases left in between. The CDR3 is CASRAAQGGINEQFF. DNA of the CDR3: TGTGCCAGCAGAGCGGCCCAGGGAGGAATCAATGAGCAGTTCTTC.

This clonotype was counted many times. The J gene is TRBJ1-2, the V gene TRBV5-1; possible D gene TRBD1, 5 bases. CDR3 length: 13 residues. CDR1 is SGHRS and CDR2 is YFSETQ in the germline V gene. V lost 4 bases to trimming and J lost 0 bases, with 7 bases between them. The CDR3 is CASSDSTNYGYTF. CDR3 DNA: TGCGCCAGCAGCGACAGCACTAACTATGGCTACACCTTC.

This clonotype came up many times. This chain joins TRBV7-9 and TRBJ2-7; TRBD2 is a possible D gene (5 bases). The CDR3 is made up of 14 amino acids. V dropped 1 base and J dropped 3 bases, with 10 bases sitting between them. CDR1 is SEHNR, CDR2 FQNEAQ, per germline (reference sequence). CDR3: CASSLGSGDYEQYF. The CDR3 coding sequence is TGTGCCAGCAGCTTAGGGAGCGGCGACTACGAGCAGTACTTC.

This clonotype showed up many times. J is TRBJ2-1 and V is TRBV5-1; 7 positions agree with TRBD2. CDR1 SGHRS and CDR2 YFSETQ come from the germline V gene. The CDR3 consists of 15 residues. V lost 3 bases, J lost 7 bases, and 10 bases stayed unmatched. The CDR3 is CASSWGSSLANEQFF. CDR3 nucleotides: TGCGCCAGCAGCTGGGGATCCTCACTAGCGAATGAGCAGTTCTTC.

In nucleotides, the CDR3 is TGTGCCAGCAGTTACTCGAGTGAGCAGTACTTC. Translated: CASSYSSEQYF. The chain has TRBV6-5 and TRBJ2-5; the D is unclear. The V gene lost 0 bases and the J gene lost 11 bases, with 7 bases spanning the gap. Germline CDR1 MNHEY, CDR2 SVGAGI. The CDR3 loop spans 11 amino acids.

Ten or more counts support this clonotype. The V gene is TRBV24-1, the J gene TRBJ2-6; unclear D gene. Germline values: CDR1 KGHDR, CDR2 SFDVKD. V gave up 5 bases and J gave up 0 bases, with 7 bases separating them. This CDR3 is 15 amino acids long. CDR3 DNA sequence: TGTGCCACCAGTGCGGTGGGCTCTGGGGCCAACGTCCTGACTTTC. Translated, it gives CATSAVGSGANVLTF.

The gene calls are TRBV3-1 and TRBJ1-1; D is possibly TRBD1 (6 bases). V lost 7 bases, J lost 5 bases, and 20 bases lay in between. CDR3 length: 15 residues. Germline V gene data show CDR1 as LGHDT and CDR2 as YNNKEL (reference sequence). CDR3 sequence: CASTERGGRVTEAFF. As DNA, the CDR3 is TGTGCCAGCACCGAAAGAGGGGGGCGGGTTACTGAAGCTTTCTTT.

The CDR3 loop is CAWSQRTGRDEKLFF. CDR3 bases: TGTGCCTGGAGCCAAAGGACAGGGCGAGATGAAAAACTGTTTTTT. V gene TRBV30 combines with J gene TRBJ1-4, with 8 nucleotides matching TRBD1. J lost 6 bases, V lost 3 bases, and 9 bases had no gene match. Germline CDR1 and CDR2: GTSNPN and SVGIG (reference sequence). This CDR3 is built from 15 residues.

Comments on this clonotype: A read error is possible here, since a much larger clone lies one base away. The chain carries TRBV29-1 and TRBJ1-2; D gene uncertain. The CDR3 runs 12 residues. The germline gives CDR1 SQVTM, CDR2 ANQGSEA. CDR3 in amino acids: CSVVASNYGDTF. The CDR3 DNA reads as TGCAGCGTTGTGGCCAGCAACTATGGCGACACCTTC.

The rearrangement links TRBV20-1 to TRBJ2-7; 11 bases line up with TRBD1. The length of the CDR3 is 14 residues. V lost 6 bases to trimming and J lost 3 bases; unmatched junction nucleotides: 7. Per germline, CDR1 DFQATT and CDR2 SNEGSKA (reference sequence). The CDR3 sequence: CSAARTGGFYEQYF. The CDR3 bases are TGCAGTGCCGCGCGGACAGGGGGCTTCTACGAGCAGTACTTC.

This clonotype has a count of ten or more. The chain is built from TRBV2 and TRBJ1-2, with TRBD1 as a possible D gene (5 bases). The germline V gene encodes CDR1 SNHLY and CDR2 FYNNEI. The CDR3 runs 11 residues. This chain's CDR3 is CGGGDAYGYTF. As DNA, the CDR3 is TGTGGAGGAGGGGACGCCTATGGCTACACCTTC.

This clonotype turned up a few times. The gene calls are TRBV3-1 and TRBJ2-3, with D tentatively TRBD2 (5 bases). This CDR3 has 14 residues. Germline V gene data show CDR1 as LGHDT and CDR2 as YNNKEL (reference sequence). V lost 6 bases and J 5 bases, leaving 15 bases between the germline ends. CDR3 sequence reads: CASRTTGGEDTQYF. The DNA for the CDR3 is TGTGCCAGCAGGACTACCGGAGGCGAAGATACGCAGTATTTT.

The chain combines TRBV29-1 with TRBJ1-2; D perhaps matches TRBD1 (5 bases). Germline CDR1 is SQVTM and CDR2 is ANQGSEA. The CDR3 extends over 14 amino acids. V lost 0 bases to trimming and J lost 6 bases, with 14 bases between them. The CDR3 loop is CSVEDLSGNNGYTF. The CDR3 DNA sequence: TGCAGCGTTGAAGATCTTTCAGGGAATAATGGCTACACCTTC.

Comment on this clonotype: A much larger clone differs from this one at a single base, so this may be a read error. The rearrangement joins TRBV3-1 to TRBJ1-5, with 10 bases aligning to TRBD1. There are 14 residues in the CDR3. Trimming took 5 bases from V and 7 from J; bases not matched to a gene: 5. Germline-derived CDR1 and CDR2 are LGHDT and YNNKEL (reference sequence). For the CDR3, the DNA is TGTGCCAGCAGCAGGACAGGGGGTAGGCAGCCCCAGCATTTT. Its protein product is CASSRTGGRQPQHF.

The chain combines TRBV5-4 with TRBJ2-5; TRBD1 matches at 7 bases. J was trimmed by 11 bases and V by 4 bases; bases with no gene match: 17. Germline lookup yields CDR1 SGHNT and CDR2 YYREEE (reference sequence). The CDR3 runs to 15 residues. The CDR3 reads CASSRPGQIYNEQYF. The DNA for the CDR3 is TGTGCCAGCAGCCGGCCGGGACAGATCTACAATGAGCAGTACTTC. Together with reference TRBV5-4 and TRBJ2-5, the CDR3 gives the full variable domain: ETGVTQSPTHLIKTRGQQVTLRCSSQSGHNTVSWYQQALGQGPQFIFQYYREEENGRGNFPPRFSGLQFPNYSSELNVNALELDDSALYLCASSRPGQIYNEQYFGPGTRLLVL.

This clonotype was recorded once. V is TRBV7-8 and J is TRBJ2-1; D is unclear. This CDR3 contains 13 residues. Trimming left V 5 bases short and J 6 bases short, with 11 bases between. Germline-derived CDR1 and CDR2 are SGHVS and FQNEAQ. The DNA for the CDR3 is TGTGCCAGCAGCGACGTGCCGGGCAATGAGCAGTTCTTC. Translation gives CASSDVPGNEQFF.

This clonotype was recorded at least ten times. V usage is TRBV20-1 and J usage is TRBJ1-2; D gene ambiguous. Per germline, CDR1 DFQATT and CDR2 SNEGSKA (reference sequence). The CDR3 totals 15 residues. V was shortened by 0 bases and J by 2 bases, with 13 bases between the two germline ends. The CDR3 bases are TGCAGTGCTAGAGATTCCCAGAGGGCGAACTATGGCTACACCTTC. Encoded protein: CSARDSQRANYGYTF.

This clonotype showed up many times. J is TRBJ2-1 and V is TRBV5-1; D is undetermined. V was trimmed by 5 bases and J by 1 base, leaving 7 bases between them. From germline, CDR1 is SGHRS and CDR2 YFSETQ. There are 13 residues in the CDR3. CDR3: CASSPPSYNEQFF. The CDR3 bases are TGCGCCAGCAGTCCTCCGTCCTACAATGAGCAGTTCTTC. Variable domain in full (rest from reference TRBV5-1 and TRBJ2-1): KAGVTQTPRYLIKTRGQQVTLSCSPISGHRSVSWYQQTPGQGLQFLFEYFSETQRNKGNFPGRFSGRQFSNSRSEMNVSTLELGDSALYLCASSPPSYNEQFFGPGTRLTVL.

In regard to this clonotype: The junction shows a germline mismatch at one end, possibly a read error. V and J are TRBV5-1 and TRBJ2-1, with 8 nucleotides matching TRBD2. The CDR3 covers 15 residues. Germline CDR1 is SGHRS and CDR2 is YFSETQ. CDR3 residues: CAGSYAGGSYNEQFF. DNA of the CDR3: TGCGCCGGCAGCTATGCGGGGGGCTCCTACAATGAGCAGTTCTTC. The full variable domain, completed using reference TRBV5-1 and TRBJ2-1, is KAGVTQTPRYLIKTRGQQVTLSCSPISGHRSVSWYQQTPGQGLQFLFEYFSETQRNKGNFPGRFSGRQFSNSRSEMNVSTLELGDSALYLCAGSYAGGSYNEQFFGPGTRLTVL.

This clonotype was seen a few times. The rearrangement joins TRBV27 to TRBJ1-2; maybe TRBD1 (6 bases). V was shortened by 5 bases and J by 7 bases, with 17 bases between the two germline ends. Germline V gene sequence: CDR1 MNHEY, CDR2 SMNVEV (reference sequence). CDR3 size: 14 residues. CDR3 region: CASSHRQALTGYTF. CDR3 DNA sequence: TGTGCCAGCAGTCATAGACAGGCCCTCACTGGCTACACCTTC.

This clonotype occurred many times. The chain combines TRBV6-1 with TRBJ2-7; 7 nucleotides agree with TRBD1. The germline gives CDR1 MNHNS, CDR2 SASEGT. Trimming took 4 bases from V and 3 from J; bases not matched to a gene: 9. The CDR3 loop spans 15 amino acids. The CDR3: CASSAPGQPIYEQYF. The CDR3, as DNA: TGTGCCAGCAGTGCTCCGGGACAGCCCATCTACGAGCAGTACTTC.

This clonotype was observed many times. The rearrangement uses TRBV4-2 and TRBJ2-1; 8 bases agree with TRBD1. Per germline, CDR1 LGHNA and CDR2 YNFKEQ. V lost 3 bases to trimming and J lost 9 bases; unmatched junction nucleotides: 13. The length of the CDR3 is 16 residues. The CDR3 spells CASSQVAGGVSGEQFF. CDR3 nucleotides: TGTGCCAGCAGCCAGGTAGCAGGGGGCGTGAGTGGTGAGCAGTTCTTC.

This clonotype occurred many times. This chain connects TRBV7-2 to TRBJ2-1; 11 bases map to TRBD2. The V and J ends lost 4 bases and 9 bases, in that order; junction bases with no gene match: 11. The germline CDR1 and CDR2 sequences are SGHTA and FQGNSA. The CDR3 spans 16 residues. The CDR3 loop is CASSYGVAGGFGEQFF. CDR3 bases: TGTGCCAGCAGCTACGGTGTAGCGGGGGGGTTTGGTGAGCAGTTCTTC. The full variable domain, its missing parts supplied by reference TRBV7-2 and TRBJ2-1, is GAGVSQSPSNKVTEKGKDVELRCDPISGHTALYWYRQSLGQGLEFLIYFQGNSAPDKSGLPSDRFSAERTGGSVSTLTIQRTQQEDSAVYLCASSYGVAGGFGEQFFGPGTRLTVL.